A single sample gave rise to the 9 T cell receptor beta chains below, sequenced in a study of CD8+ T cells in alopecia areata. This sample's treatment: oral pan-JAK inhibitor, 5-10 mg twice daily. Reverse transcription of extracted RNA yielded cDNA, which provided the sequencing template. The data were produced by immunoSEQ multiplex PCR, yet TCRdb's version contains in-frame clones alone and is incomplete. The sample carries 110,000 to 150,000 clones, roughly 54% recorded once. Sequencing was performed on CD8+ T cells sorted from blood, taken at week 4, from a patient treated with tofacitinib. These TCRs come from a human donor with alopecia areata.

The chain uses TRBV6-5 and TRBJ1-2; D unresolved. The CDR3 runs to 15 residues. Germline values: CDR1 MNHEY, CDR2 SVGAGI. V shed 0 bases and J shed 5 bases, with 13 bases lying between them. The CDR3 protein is CASSYSFPEEYGYTF. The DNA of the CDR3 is TGTGCCAGCAGTTACTCTTTTCCGGAAGAATATGGCTACACCTTC.

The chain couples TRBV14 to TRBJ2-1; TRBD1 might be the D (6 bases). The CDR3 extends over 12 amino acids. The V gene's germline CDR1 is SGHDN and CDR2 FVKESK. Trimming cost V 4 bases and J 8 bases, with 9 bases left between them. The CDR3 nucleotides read TGTGCCAGCAGCCTCCAGGGGCATGAGCAGTTCTTC. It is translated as CASSLQGHEQFF. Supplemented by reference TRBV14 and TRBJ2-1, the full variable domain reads EAGVTQFPSHSVIEKGQTVTLRCDPISGHDNLYWYRRVMGKEIKFLLHFVKESKQDESGMPNNRFLAERTGGTYSTLKVQPAELEDSGVYFCASSLQGHEQFFGPGTRLTVL.

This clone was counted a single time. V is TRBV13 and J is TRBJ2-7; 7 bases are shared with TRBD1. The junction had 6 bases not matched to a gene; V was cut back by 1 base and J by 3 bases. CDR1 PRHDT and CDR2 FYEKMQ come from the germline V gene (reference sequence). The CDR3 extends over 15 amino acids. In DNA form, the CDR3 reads TGTGCCAGCAGCTTAGTAGAGGGGGCGGGCTACGAGCAGTACTTC. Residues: CASSLVEGAGYEQYF.

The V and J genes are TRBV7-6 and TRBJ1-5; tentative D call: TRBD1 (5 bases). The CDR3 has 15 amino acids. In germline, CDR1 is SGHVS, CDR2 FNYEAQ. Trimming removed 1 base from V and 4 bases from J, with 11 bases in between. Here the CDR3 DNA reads TGTGCCAGCAGCTTAGGAGACAGCCATAATCAGCCCCAGCATTTT. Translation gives CASSLGDSHNQPQHF. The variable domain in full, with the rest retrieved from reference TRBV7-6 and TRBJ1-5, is GAGVSQSPRYKVTKRGQDVALRCDPISGHVSLYWYRQALGQGPEFLTYFNYEAQQDKSGLPNDRFSAERPEGSISTLTIQRTEQRDSAMYRCASSLGDSHNQPQHFGDGTRLSIL.

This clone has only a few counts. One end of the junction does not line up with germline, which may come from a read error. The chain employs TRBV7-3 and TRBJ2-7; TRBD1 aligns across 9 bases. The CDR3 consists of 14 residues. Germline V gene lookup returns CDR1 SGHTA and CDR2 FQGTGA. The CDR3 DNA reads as TGTGCCAGCAGCCTAACAGGGGGCCAAGACGAGCAGTACTTC. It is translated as CASSLTGGQDEQYF.

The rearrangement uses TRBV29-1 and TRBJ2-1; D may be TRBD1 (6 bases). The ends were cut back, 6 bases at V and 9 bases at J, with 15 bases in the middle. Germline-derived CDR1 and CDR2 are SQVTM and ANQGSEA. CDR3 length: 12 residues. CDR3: CSVVGGRAEQFF. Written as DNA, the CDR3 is TGCAGCGTGGTAGGGGGACGGGCTGAGCAGTTCTTC.

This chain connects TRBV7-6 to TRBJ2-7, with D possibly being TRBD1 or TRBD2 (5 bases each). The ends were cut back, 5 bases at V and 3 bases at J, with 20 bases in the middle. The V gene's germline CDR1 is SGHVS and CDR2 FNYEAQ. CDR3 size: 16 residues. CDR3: CASSPTKGQGRYEQYF. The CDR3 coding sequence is TGTGCCAGCAGCCCCACAAAAGGCCAGGGACGCTACGAGCAGTACTTC. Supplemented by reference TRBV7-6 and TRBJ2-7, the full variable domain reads GAGVSQSPRYKVTKRGQDVALRCDPISGHVSLYWYRQALGQGPEFLTYFNYEAQQDKSGLPNDRFSAERPEGSISTLTIQRTEQRDSAMYRCASSPTKGQGRYEQYFGPGTRLTVT.

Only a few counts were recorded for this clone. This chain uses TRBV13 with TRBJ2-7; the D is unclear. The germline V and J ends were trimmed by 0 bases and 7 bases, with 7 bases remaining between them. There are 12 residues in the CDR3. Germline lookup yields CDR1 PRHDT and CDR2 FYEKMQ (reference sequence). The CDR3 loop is CASSLGLLEQYF. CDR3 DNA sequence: TGTGCCAGCAGCTTAGGCCTATTGGAGCAGTACTTC.

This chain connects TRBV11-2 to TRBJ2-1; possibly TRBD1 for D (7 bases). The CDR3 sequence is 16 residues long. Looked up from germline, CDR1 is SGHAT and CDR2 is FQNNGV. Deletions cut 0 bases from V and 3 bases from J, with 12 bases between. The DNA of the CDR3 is TGTGCCAGCAGCTTAGAGGGGCAGGGGGGCTACAATGAGCAGTTCTTC. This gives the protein CASSLEGQGGYNEQFF.